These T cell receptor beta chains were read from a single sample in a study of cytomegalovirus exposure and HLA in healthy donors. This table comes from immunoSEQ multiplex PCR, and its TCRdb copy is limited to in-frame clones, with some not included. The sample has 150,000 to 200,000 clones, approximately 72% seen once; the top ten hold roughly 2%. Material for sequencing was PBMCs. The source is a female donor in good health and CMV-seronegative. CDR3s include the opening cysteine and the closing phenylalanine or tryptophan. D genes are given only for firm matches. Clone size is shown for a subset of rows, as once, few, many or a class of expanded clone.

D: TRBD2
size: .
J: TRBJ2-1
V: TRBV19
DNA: TGTGCCAGTGCCGTGGGACTAGCCGTTTTAAGCTCCTACAATGAGCAGTTCTTC
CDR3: CASAVGLAVLSSYNEQFF

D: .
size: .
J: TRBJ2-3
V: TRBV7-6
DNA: TGTGCCAGCAGACCAAGCGGGACAGATACGCAGTATTTT
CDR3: CASRPSGTDTQYF

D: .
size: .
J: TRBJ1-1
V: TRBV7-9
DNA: TGTGCCAGCAGCCCTCAGATGAACACTGAAGCTTTCTTT
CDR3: CASSPQMNTEAFF

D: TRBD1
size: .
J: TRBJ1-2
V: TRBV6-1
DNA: TGTGCCAGCAGTCCCGGACAGGGGAAATCCTATGGCTGCACCTTC
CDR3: CASSPGQGKSYGCTF

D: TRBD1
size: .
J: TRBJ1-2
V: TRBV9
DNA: TGTGCCAGCAGCGTTGATTACGGGACAGCCCGCGGGGGCTACACCTTC
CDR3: CASSVDYGTARGGYTF

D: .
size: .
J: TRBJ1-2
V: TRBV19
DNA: TGTGCCAGTAGTTCCCTGTGGGACTCAGATGGCTACACCTTC
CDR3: CASSSLWDSDGYTF

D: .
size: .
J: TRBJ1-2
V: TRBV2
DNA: TGTGCCAGCAGTGTTTTCGTCCCGGGAACTAGCGGCTACACCTTC
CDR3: CASSVFVPGTSGYTF

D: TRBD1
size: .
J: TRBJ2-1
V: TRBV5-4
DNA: TGTGCCAGCAGCTTGGACAGGGGGCTCTACAATGAGCAGTTCTTC
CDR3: CASSLDRGLYNEQFF

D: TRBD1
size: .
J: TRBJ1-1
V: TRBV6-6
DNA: TGTGCCAGCAGTCCCCGGGACAGGAACACTGAAGCTTTCTTT
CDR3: CASSPRDRNTEAFF

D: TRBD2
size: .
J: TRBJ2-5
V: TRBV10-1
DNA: TGCGCCAGCCTTAGACTAGCGGGAGGCCCCGGGGAGACCCAGTACTTC
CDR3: CASLRLAGGPGETQYF

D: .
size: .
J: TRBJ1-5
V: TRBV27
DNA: TGTGCCAGCAGCCCATTTCATACAGGGTCGAGCAATCAGCCCCAGCATTTT
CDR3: CASSPFHTGSSNQPQHF

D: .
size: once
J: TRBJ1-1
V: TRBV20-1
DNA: TGCAGTGCTAGGCAGGGAGGATTCGCTTTCTTT
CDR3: CSARQGGFAFF

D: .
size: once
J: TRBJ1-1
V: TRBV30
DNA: TGTGCCTGGGACAGAAACACTGAAGCTTTCTTT
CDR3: CAWDRNTEAFF

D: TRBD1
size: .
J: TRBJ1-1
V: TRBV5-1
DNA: TGCGCCAGCAGCTCGGGGACAGGTAACACTGAAGCTTTCTTT
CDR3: CASSSGTGNTEAFF

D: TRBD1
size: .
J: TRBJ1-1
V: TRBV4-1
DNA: TGCGCCAGCAGCCTCGGACAGGGGGCGTGGGGTACTGAAGCTTTCTTT
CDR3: CASSLGQGAWGTEAFF

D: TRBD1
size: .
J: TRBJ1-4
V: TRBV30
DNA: TGTGCCTGGAGTGTACCAGGGGGCGATTTGTTAACTAATGAAAAACTGTTTTTT
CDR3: CAWSVPGGDLLTNEKLFF

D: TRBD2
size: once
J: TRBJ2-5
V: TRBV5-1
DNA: TGCGCCAGCAGCCTAGCGGGAGAGACCCAGTACTTC
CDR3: CASSLAGETQYF

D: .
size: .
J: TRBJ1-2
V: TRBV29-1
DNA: TGCAGCGCCGGGGGTCGCTATGGCTACACCTTC
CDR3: CSAGGRYGYTF

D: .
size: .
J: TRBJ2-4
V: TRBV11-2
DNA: TGTGCCAGCAGCTTAACAGGGATTGTAGAAAACATTCAGTACTTC
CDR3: CASSLTGIVENIQYF

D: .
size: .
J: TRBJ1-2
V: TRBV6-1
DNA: TGTGCCAGCAGTGGTCCGCCGGGTACTAGCCCTGGCTACACCTTC
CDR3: CASSGPPGTSPGYTF

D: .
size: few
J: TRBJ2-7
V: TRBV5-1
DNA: TGCGCCAGCATGCCAGTGGGCAGCTCCTACGAGCAGTACTTC
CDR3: CASMPVGSSYEQYF

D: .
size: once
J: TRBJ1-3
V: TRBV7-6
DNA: TGTGCCAGCAGCTTAGGGCAGGGCGCCCGGCTCGGAAACACCATATATTTT
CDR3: CASSLGQGARLGNTIYF

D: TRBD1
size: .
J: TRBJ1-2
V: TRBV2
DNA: TGTGCCAGCAGTGTCGGACAGGGAAGAAGCTATGGCTACACCTTC
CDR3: CASSVGQGRSYGYTF

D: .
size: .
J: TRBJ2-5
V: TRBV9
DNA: TGTGCCAGCAGCTTCCGTCCTGAAGAGACCCAGTACTTC
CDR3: CASSFRPEETQYF

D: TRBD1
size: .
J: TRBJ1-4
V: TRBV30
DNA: TGTGCCTGGACCTCCCGGGACAGTCGTAATGAAAAACTGTTTTTT
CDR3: CAWTSRDSRNEKLFF

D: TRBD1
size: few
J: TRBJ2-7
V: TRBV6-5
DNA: TGTGCCAGCAGTTTGGGGACAGGGTCCTACGAGCAGTACTTC
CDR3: CASSLGTGSYEQYF

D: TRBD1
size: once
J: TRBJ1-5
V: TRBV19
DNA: TGTGCCAGTAAGCCGGGAACAGGGGATCAGCCCCAGCATTTT
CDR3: CASKPGTGDQPQHF

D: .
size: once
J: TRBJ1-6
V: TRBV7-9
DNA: TGTGCCAGCAGCTTAAGGACAGCGGATTCACCCCTCCACTTT
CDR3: CASSLRTADSPLHF

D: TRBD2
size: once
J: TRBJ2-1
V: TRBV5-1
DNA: TGCGCCAGCAGCTTGGTGGTAGCGGGAGGGCCTCATGAGCAGTTCTTC
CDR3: CASSLVVAGGPHEQFF

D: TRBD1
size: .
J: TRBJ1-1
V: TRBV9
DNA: TGTGCCAGCAGCGCCCAAATCCGGACAGGGAACACTGAAGCTTTCTTT
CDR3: CASSAQIRTGNTEAFF

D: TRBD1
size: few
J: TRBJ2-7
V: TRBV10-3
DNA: TGTGCCATCAGTGAAGGACAGGGGGCCTACGAGCAGTACTTC
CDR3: CAISEGQGAYEQYF

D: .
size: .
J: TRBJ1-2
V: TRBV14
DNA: TGTGCCAGCGAGGTACCTCTTAACTATGGCTACACCTTC
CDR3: CASEVPLNYGYTF

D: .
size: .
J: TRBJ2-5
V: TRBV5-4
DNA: TGTGCCAGCAGCTTGGGGGACACCCAAGAGACCCAGTACTTC
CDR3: CASSLGDTQETQYF